Below, 21 T cell receptor beta chains from the same sample are listed, as sequenced in a study of T cells in Graves' hyperthyroidism and ophthalmopathy. The TCR beta CDR3 regions underwent amplification using RNA transcripts as the source. Carried out on the TCR CDR3, a first-round RT-PCR used the HTBI primer set. TCRdb re-called the multiplex PCR reads through MiXCR, storing one row per CDR3 protein. The sample contains 800,000 or so distinct CDR3 sequences, more than 30% of which appear only once. The sample consisted of blood. The receptors stem from a man aged 18-30 years with Graves' hyperthyroidism.

J is TRBJ1-6 and V is TRBV7-2; D gene unclear. There are 14 residues in the CDR3. Trimming cost V 5 bases and J 11 bases, with 16 bases left between them. Germline V CDR1 and CDR2: SGHTA, FQGNSA. CDR3 nucleotide sequence: TGTGCCAGCAGCCCCATAGGATGGGCCGCACCCCTCCACTTT. Encoded protein: CASSPIGWAAPLHF.

In its sample, this clonotype was seen a few times. V gene TRBV7-8 combines with J gene TRBJ1-4; possible D gene TRBD1, 6 bases. V lost 1 base to trimming and J lost 5 bases, with 17 bases between them. The CDR3 has 17 residues. Germline values: CDR1 SGHVS, CDR2 FQNEAQ. CDR3 loop: CASSLDRMTGLNEKLFF. CDR3 coding DNA: TGTGCCAGCAGCTTAGATAGGATGACAGGTTTGAATGAAAAACTGTTTTTT. Full variable domain (outside the CDR3, taken from reference TRBV7-8 and TRBJ1-4): GAGVSQSPRYKVAKRGQDVALRCDPISGHVSLFWYQQALGQGPEFLTYFQNEAQLDKSGLPSDRFFAERPEGSVSTLKIQRTQQEDSAVYLCASSLDRMTGLNEKLFFGSGTQLSVL.

This clonotype was picked up a small number of times. The CDR3 protein is CASSSEQGTGNEKLFF. Here the CDR3 DNA reads TGTGCCAGCAGCTCGGAACAGGGGACGGGTAATGAAAAACTGTTTTTT. V usage is TRBV7-6 and J usage is TRBJ1-4, with 7 bases lining up with TRBD1. The CDR3 length is 16 residues. The junction had 9 bases not matched to a gene; V was cut back by 4 bases and J by 4 bases. CDR1 and CDR2 (germline): SGHVS, FNYEAQ.

CDR3 coding DNA: TGCAGTGCTAGTGGGGGACTAGCGAGTGCTTCGGCGCAGTACTTC. It specifies CSASGGLASASAQYF. This sequence joins TRBV20-1 and TRBJ2-7, with 10 bases that match TRBD2. This CDR3 region has 15 residues. Losses at the gene ends were 3 bases for V and 9 bases for J; bases not matched to a gene: 14. CDR1 DFQATT and CDR2 SNEGSKA come from the germline V gene (reference sequence).

V usage is TRBV29-1 and J usage is TRBJ1-1, with unresolved D. V lost 8 bases, J lost 7 bases, and 20 bases lay in between. Germline V gene lookup returns CDR1 SQVTM and CDR2 ANQGSEA. This CDR3 comprises 13 residues. The CDR3 DNA follows: TGCAGCCGCACGGGAGAAGCCCAGGTTGAAGCTTTCTTT. Its protein product is CSRTGEAQVEAFF. Based on the CDR3 plus reference TRBV29-1 and TRBJ1-1, the full variable domain is SAVISQKPSRDICQRGTSLTIQCQVDSQVTMMFWYRQQPGQSLTLIATANQGSEATYESGFVIDKFPISRPNLTFSTLTVSNMSPEDSSIYLCSRTGEAQVEAFFGQGTRLTVV.

Many counts were recorded for this clonotype. The V and J genes are TRBV20-1 and TRBJ1-2; 11 nucleotides agree with TRBD1. This CDR3 has 14 amino acids. Germline loops: CDR1 DFQATT, CDR2 SNEGSKA (reference sequence). The V and J ends lost 5 bases and 2 bases, in that order; junction bases with no gene match: 4. The CDR3 DNA sequence: TGCAGTGCTGCCGGGACAGGGGGAAACTATGGCTACACCTTC. Protein: CSAAGTGGNYGYTF.

The chain employs TRBV6-5 and TRBJ2-7, with 9 bases matching TRBD1. CDR3 size: 15 residues. V shed 2 bases and J 5 bases; nucleotides not matched to a gene: 7. From germline, CDR1 is MNHEY and CDR2 SVGAGI. The CDR3 coding sequence is TGTGCCAGCAGTTACGACGACAGGGGGGCCGACGAGCAGTACTTC. Encoded protein: CASSYDDRGADEQYF.

This clonotype was counted ten times or more. The rearrangement joins TRBV2 to TRBJ1-1; the D is unclear. This CDR3 has 13 residues. Trimming cost V 10 bases and J 1 base, with 13 bases left between them. Per the germline V gene, CDR1 is SNHLY and CDR2 is FYNNEI. DNA for the CDR3: TGTGCCACCAAACCGCCTCGGAACACTGAAGCTTTCTTT. It encodes CATKPPRNTEAFF.

The chain carries TRBV7-6 and TRBJ2-5, with TRBD1 matching 8 bases. The junction had 5 bases not matched to a gene; V was cut back by 5 bases and J by 0 bases. Germline V gives CDR1 SGHVS, CDR2 FNYEAQ. CDR3 size: 15 residues. The CDR3 bases are TGTGCCAGCAGCGGGTGGACAGGGTACCAAGAGACCCAGTACTTC. Translated: CASSGWTGYQETQYF.

The V call is TRBV5-5, the J call TRBJ2-2, with a weak D call TRBD2 (6 bases). The ends were cut back, 3 bases at V and 5 bases at J, with 11 bases in the middle. Germline lookup yields CDR1 SGHKS and CDR2 YYEKEE (reference sequence). The CDR3 totals 14 residues. CDR3 sequence (DNA): TGTGCCAGCAGCTCCACGGCGGGGACCGGGGAGCTGTTTTTT. Its translation: CASSSTAGTGELFF.

This clonotype was seen ten or more times. The chain is built from TRBV20-1 and TRBJ2-7; 9 nucleotides align to TRBD1. From germline, CDR1 is DFQATT and CDR2 SNEGSKA (reference sequence). With 0 bases clipped from V and 6 bases from J, the junction kept 9 bases outside the gene matches. The length of the CDR3 is 15 residues. The CDR3 nucleotides are TGCAGTGCTAGAGACCTAGGGACAGGGACGCGCGAGCAGTACTTC. Its translation is CSARDLGTGTREQYF.

This clonotype was picked up many times. This chain links TRBV7-9 with TRBJ1-1; D ambiguous. The CDR3 extends over 12 amino acids. The germline gives CDR1 SEHNR, CDR2 FQNEAQ (reference sequence). V dropped 3 bases and J dropped 4 bases, with 6 bases sitting between them. The CDR3 DNA reads TGTGCCAGCAGCTTTGATAGCACTGAAGCTTTCTTT. Encoded protein: CASSFDSTEAFF.

This clonotype is a singleton in its sample. The rearrangement uses TRBV20-1 and TRBJ1-5; no clear D gene. CDR3 length equals 15 residues. V lost 0 bases and J 6 bases, leaving 15 bases between the germline ends. Germline values: CDR1 DFQATT, CDR2 SNEGSKA (reference sequence). Here the CDR3 reads CSAREGGVDSQPQHF. The DNA for the CDR3 is TGCAGTGCTAGAGAGGGCGGGGTCGATAGTCAGCCCCAGCATTTT.

The chain links TRBV24-1 to TRBJ2-5; possibly TRBD2 for D (5 bases). This CDR3 has 15 residues. Germline assignment: CDR1 KGHDR and CDR2 SFDVKD. Trimming took off 3 bases at V and 1 base at J, with 11 bases between the two ends. The CDR3 DNA reads as TGTGCCACCAGTGATGGCGGGCGCCTCCAAGAGACCCAGTACTTC. Amino acids: CATSDGGRLQETQYF.

The chain has TRBV9 and TRBJ1-1; D unresolved. This CDR3 contains 14 residues. Germline V gene lookup returns CDR1 SGDLS and CDR2 YYNGEE. V was pared by 3 bases and J by 5 bases, with 14 bases between. As DNA, the CDR3 is TGTGCCAGCAGCGCCGTAGAAGGGAAGACTGAAGCTTTCTTT. This sequence encodes CASSAVEGKTEAFF.

The sample holds many counts of this clonotype. The V call is TRBV20-1, the J call TRBJ1-2, with D unresolved. Germline loops: CDR1 DFQATT, CDR2 SNEGSKA (reference sequence). The CDR3 spans 14 residues. V lost 0 bases, J lost 6 bases, and 14 bases lay in between. CDR3 loop: CSAREGLAGHGYTF. Written as DNA, the CDR3 is TGCAGTGCTAGAGAAGGGTTGGCGGGCCATGGCTACACCTTC.

The rearrangement links TRBV5-1 to TRBJ2-7; either TRBD1 or TRBD2 may fit D (5 bases each). In germline, CDR1 is SGHRS, CDR2 YFSETQ. The CDR3 extends over 14 amino acids. Deletions cut 4 bases from V and 5 bases from J, with 16 bases between. As DNA, the CDR3 is TGCGCCAGCAGCCCCGGGACCGTCGTGAACGAGCAGTACTTC. Translation gives CASSPGTVVNEQYF. Full variable domain (missing parts from reference TRBV5-1 and TRBJ2-7): KAGVTQTPRYLIKTRGQQVTLSCSPISGHRSVSWYQQTPGQGLQFLFEYFSETQRNKGNFPGRFSGRQFSNSRSEMNVSTLELGDSALYLCASSPGTVVNEQYFGPGTRLTVT.

This clonotype was seen just once. At one end, the junction sequence differs from germline, possibly due to a read error. The chain uses TRBV7-7 and TRBJ2-2, with 13 bases fitting TRBD2. CDR3 length: 18 residues. Germline V lookup: CDR1 SSHAT, CDR2 FNYEAQ (reference sequence). The CDR3 reads CASSPGTSGILNTGELVF. The CDR3 nucleotides are TGTGCTAGCAGTCCCGGGACTAGCGGGATCTTAAACACCGGGGAGCTGGTTTTT.

To note about this clonotype: A much larger clone sits a single nucleotide away, making a read error possible. CDR3 nucleotide sequence: TGTGCCAGCACGGGAGATCCAGGCGAGACCCAGTACTTC. This translates into CASTGDPGETQYF. The rearrangement links TRBV7-9 to TRBJ2-5; possibly TRBD2 for D (6 bases). CDR1 SEHNR and CDR2 FQNEAQ come from the germline V gene (reference sequence). The V gene lost 7 bases and the J gene lost 5 bases, with 14 bases spanning the gap. The CDR3 is 13 amino acids. The variable domain in full, completed from reference TRBV7-9 and TRBJ2-5, reads DTGVSQNPRHKITKRGQNVTFRCDPISEHNRLYWYRQTLGQGPEFLTYFQNEAQLEKSRLLSDRFSAERPKGSFSTLEIQRTEQGDSAMYLCASTGDPGETQYFGPGTRLLVL.

The J gene is TRBJ2-7, the V gene TRBV5-1; 15 bases are a match to TRBD2. The CDR3 runs 16 residues. CDR1 SGHRS and CDR2 YFSETQ come from the germline V gene. V gave up 4 bases and J gave up 7 bases; unmatched junction bases: 9. The CDR3 spells CASSPRTSGRAEEQYF. In DNA form, the CDR3 reads TGCGCCAGCAGCCCCCGGACTAGCGGGAGGGCCGAGGAGCAGTACTTC.

This clonotype was recorded at least ten times. The gene calls are TRBV19 and TRBJ1-5; D is unclear. The germline CDR1 and CDR2 sequences are LNHDA and SQIVND (reference sequence). The CDR3 contains 13 residues. Trimming pared 5 bases from V and 7 bases from J, leaving 12 bases between. Here the CDR3 reads CASSGIVWQPQHF. In DNA form, the CDR3 reads TGTGCCAGTAGTGGGATAGTGTGGCAGCCCCAGCATTTT.